Given below is one TCR beta chain in context. The antigen is undetermined. The CDR3 consists of 16 residues. J lost 2 bases, V lost 6 bases, and 10 bases had no gene match. Germline lookup yields CDR1 MNHEY and CDR2 SVGAGI. This sample stems from a study of cytomegalovirus exposure and HLA in healthy donors. About the study: An analysis done earlier identified roughly 120 million unique TCR beta sequences from about 179 million T cells.

It was with 60 Vbeta and 13 Jbeta primers that the PCR ran. Method: immunoSEQ multiplex PCR; TCRdb's copy keeps in-frame clones and lacks some. The sample gives approximately 150,000 clones, approximately 79% of which show up once; roughly 5.8% is in the top ten. Findings of the study overall: Reports indicated that the classifier achieved high specificity and sensitivity in diagnosing cytomegalovirus status. Earlier results showed most TCR beta V segments being productive about 90% or about 30% of the time. Links to common viral pathogens appeared, in a later analysis, for several of the most significant clusters.

The material sequenced was PBMCs. The rearrangement joins TRBV6-5 to TRBJ2-1; 7 positions match TRBD2. The TCR originated in a man aged 40-50 years in good health and CMV-seropositive. The chain's CDR3 is CASRYSSGSPYNEQFF. The CDR3 bases are TGTGCCAGCAGATACAGTAGCGGGTCACCCTACAATGAGCAGTTCTTC.